There are a few counts of the clone carrying this T cell receptor (beta chain). Its antigen is still unknown. This sample was included in a study of CD8 T cells in ankylosing spondylitis. Study-wide points: Apparently characteristic of ankylosing spondylitis blood was a TCR beta motif (eight highly homologous variants). Previously reported in reactive arthritis synovial fluid and blood were some of the motif variants.

This CDR3 has 15 amino acids. Deletions cut 5 bases from V and 0 bases from J, with 11 bases between. Quantitative molecular-barcoded 5'-RACE generated the TCR beta libraries. TCRdb itself ran the 5' RACE reads through MiXCR, one entry per CDR3 protein. This table has 670,000 or so distinct CDR3 sequences, over 15% appearing once. The V call is TRBV12-3 or TRBV12-4, the J call TRBJ2-1; the D is unclear. This clonotype originated in a male donor with ankylosing spondylitis. Sequenced sample: blood, either unsorted or a sorted T cell fraction (not recorded which). CDR3 sequence: CASSIPESSYNEQFF. CDR3 coding DNA: TGTGCCAGCAGTATACCAGAGAGCTCCTACAATGAGCAGTTCTTC.